The clone carrying this TCR beta chain was recorded a few times. Its antigen is still unknown. The table came from immunoSEQ multiplex PCR; TCRdb's copy has only in-frame clones and leaves some out. The repertoire holds about 5,200 clones, about 67% seen once, with roughly 10% in the top ten. This sample is part of a study of chemoradiotherapy in HPV16-positive cancers. Points from the study as a whole: During treatment, candidate HPV-specific clones and E7-related motifs expanded in tumor.

Germline V gene sequence: CDR1 SGHDT, CDR2 YYEEEE. This CDR3 comprises 13 residues. The trim removed 4 bases at V and 3 bases at J, leaving 4 bases unmatched. Samples were taken several times over chemoradiotherapy. This specimen was tumor tissue, taken from a patient who underwent chemoradiotherapy. The origin of this receptor is a human donor with HPV-associated anogenital cancer. The chain employs TRBV5-6 and TRBJ2-7; 7 bases line up with TRBD1. The CDR3, as DNA: TGTGCCAGCAGCCGGACAGGTTACTACGAGCAGTACTTC. It translates to CASSRTGYYEQYF.